The present entry profiles one TCR beta chain with its context. In the authors' workflow: Counts of TCRs in each sample centred on a median of about 96,000 and extended from around 25,000 to 690,000. TCRdb redid the calling of the 5' RACE reads with MiXCR, one entry per CDR3 protein. The V and J calls, along with clone size, are taken from TCRdb and not from the paper's own processing. Seen here are tens of thousands of distinct CDR3 sequences, more than 7.5% observed once, and the top ten hold 2% to 2.5%. This specimen comes from a study of human T cells and chemical hapten exposure. In the study overall: Small volume differences among pooled libraries mainly caused per-sample TCR yield variation.

Total RNA was isolated from unfractionated whole blood. Trimming cost V 5 bases and J 3 bases, with 11 bases left between them. The germline gives CDR1 MNHEY, CDR2 SVGEGT. This CDR3 contains 14 residues. This sequence originates from a male donor in good health. This sequence joins TRBV6-2 or TRBV6-3 and TRBJ2-1, with TRBD2 as a possible D gene (6 bases). CDR3 region: CASSLGRGYNEQFF. DNA of the CDR3: TGTGCCAGCAGTCTCGGGCGGGGCTACAATGAGCAGTTCTTC.